Listed below are T cell receptor beta chains from one sample, sequenced in a study of blood T cell repertoires in COVID-19. TCRdb's copy holds only in-frame clones and misses some; the assay was immunoSEQ multiplex PCR. Of approximately 90,000 clones listed, roughly 84% are singletons. The sequenced sample was peripheral blood. These TCRs come from a human donor in a cohort sampled during active COVID-19. CDR3s include the opening cysteine and the closing phenylalanine or tryptophan. The D gene is left open where the match is weak. Where a row states a size, it is once, few, many or the class of an expanded clone; other rows omit it.

D,length,J,V,size,DNA,CDR3
.,15,TRBJ2-7,TRBV5-1,.,TGCGCCAGCAGCTTGGAGGCAGGTAGCTCCTACGAGCAGTACTTC,CASSLEAGSSYEQYF
TRBD1,14,TRBJ1-6,TRBV25-1,.,TGTGCCAGCAGTGAACGGCAGGGGGACTCACCCCTCCACTTT,CASSERQGDSPLHF
TRBD2,15,TRBJ2-1,TRBV6-5,.,TGTGCCAGCAGTTCAACTAGCGGGGTAAGCCGGGAGCAGTTCTTC,CASSSTSGVSREQFF
TRBD2,13,TRBJ2-5,TRBV11-2,.,TGTGCCAGCAGCTTACGCGGGGGAGAGACCCAGTACTTC,CASSLRGGETQYF
TRBD2,15,TRBJ2-1,TRBV6-5,.,TGTGCCAGCGGAAGACTAGCGGGGCCCCACAATGAGCAGTTCTTC,CASGRLAGPHNEQFF
.,14,TRBJ1-2,TRBV3-1/TRBV3-2,.,TGTGCCAGCAGCCAAGCTACAGGGCTCTATGGCTACACCTTC,CASSQATGLYGYTF
.,14,TRBJ1-1,TRBV5-1,.,TGCGCCAGCAGCTTGGCCGACAGAAACACTGAAGCTTTCTTT,CASSLADRNTEAFF
.,15,TRBJ1-6,TRBV11-1,few,TGTGCCAGCAGCTTAGGTGCGGGAAGCGGTTCACCCCTCCACTTT,CASSLGAGSGSPLHF
TRBD2,17,TRBJ2-1,TRBV5-4,.,TGTGCCAGCAGCTCCGGGCTTATAGCGGGAGGGTACAATGAGCAGTTCTTC,CASSSGLIAGGYNEQFF
TRBD2,14,TRBJ2-5,TRBV20-1,.,TGCAGTGCTAGTTTCGGCGGGGGAGCAGAGACCCAGTACTTC,CSASFGGGAETQYF
TRBD2,15,TRBJ2-5,TRBV5-1,.,TGCGCCAGCAGCTTTAGCGGGGGTATCCAAGAGACCCAGTACTTC,CASSFSGGIQETQYF
TRBD2,15,TRBJ2-7,TRBV9,.,TGTGCCAGCAGCCTGGGGGGGGAAGCCTTCTACGAGCAGTACTTC,CASSLGGEAFYEQYF
.,16,TRBJ1-1,TRBV5-4,.,TGTGCCAGCAGCCCAGGGACACCCGGAGTATGGACTGAAGCTTTCTTT,CASSPGTPGVWTEAFF
.,16,TRBJ2-2,TRBV4-3,once,TGCGCCAGCAGCCAAGAGAGGGGGTGGTACACCGGGGAGCTGTTTTTT,CASSQERGWYTGELFF
.,17,TRBJ1-3,TRBV19,.,TGTGCCAGTAGTCCCCCGGGGGTAAAAGGCTCTGGAAACACCATATATTTT,CASSPPGVKGSGNTIYF
.,13,TRBJ2-7,TRBV7-9,once,TGTGCCAGCAGCTTATCCCAGGTCCACGAGCAGTACTTC,CASSLSQVHEQYF
.,15,TRBJ2-3,TRBV5-1,.,TGCGCCAGCAGCTACAGGTTTACTAAGTCAGATACGCAGTATTTT,CASSYRFTKSDTQYF
.,14,TRBJ1-2,TRBV10-2,.,TGCGCCAGCAGGGACGTAGGGGGAGGGTATGGCTACACCTTC,CASRDVGGGYGYTF
.,14,TRBJ2-2,TRBV5-1,.,TGCGCCAGCAGCTTCGCTGAGGCGCGGGGGGAGCTGTTTTTT,CASSFAEARGELFF
TRBD2,19,TRBJ2-2,TRBV5-1,.,TGCGCCAGCAGCTTGGCCGGGGGGAGTTGGCTCGCGAACACCGGGGAGCTGTTTTTT,CASSLAGGSWLANTGELFF
.,16,TRBJ2-6,TRBV4-2,.,TGTGCCAGCAGCCAAGATGACCAGGATGGGGCCAACGTCCTGACTTTC,CASSQDDQDGANVLTF
TRBD1,16,TRBJ2-7,TRBV6-2/TRBV6-3,.,TGTGCCAGCAGTTACCTCCTGGGACAGGGCCCTTACGAGCAGTACTTC,CASSYLLGQGPYEQYF
TRBD1,15,TRBJ2-1,TRBV5-8,.,TGTGCCAGCGGATTCCCAGGGGGATCCTACAATGAGCAGTTCTTC,CASGFPGGSYNEQFF
TRBD2,14,TRBJ2-5,TRBV27,.,TGTGCCAGCAGTTTGACTAGCGCTAGGGTGACCCAGTACTTC,CASSLTSARVTQYF
TRBD1,15,TRBJ1-5,TRBV19,.,TGTGCCAGTAGTATAACCGGGACAGAGACTCGGCCCCAGCATTTT,CASSITGTETRPQHF
TRBD1,13,TRBJ2-7,TRBV18,.,TGTGCCAGCTCACCAAGGACAGGGGACGAGCAGTACTTC,CASSPRTGDEQYF
.,17,TRBJ2-4,TRBV5-1,.,TGCGCCAGCAGCACCCGGGGATATACCCTAGCCAAAAACATTCAGTACTTC,CASSTRGYTLAKNIQYF
TRBD1,14,TRBJ2-3,TRBV18,.,TGTGCCAGCTCACCGCCGATGGACAGGGAAAGGCAGTATTTT,CASSPPMDRERQYF
TRBD2,15,TRBJ2-4,TRBV18,.,TGTGCCAGCTCACCGCCGGGGGGGGCCAAAAACATTCAGTACTTC,CASSPPGGAKNIQYF
TRBD1,15,TRBJ2-1,TRBV7-9,.,TGTGCCAGCAGCTTAGGGGGACAGGGGAAAAATGAGCAGTTCTTC,CASSLGGQGKNEQFF
.,14,TRBJ1-2,TRBV4-2,.,TGTGCCAGCAGCCAAGTAAAGGGGAACTATGGCTACACCTTC,CASSQVKGNYGYTF
.,15,TRBJ1-4,TRBV18,.,TGTGCCAGCTCACCGTTCGATACGAGCGGTGAAAAACTGTTTTTT,CASSPFDTSGEKLFF
TRBD2,15,TRBJ2-3,TRBV15,.,TGTGCCACCAGCTTGTATAGCGGGAGGGTCGATACGCAGTATTTT,CATSLYSGRVDTQYF
TRBD1,14,TRBJ2-5,TRBV18,.,TGTGCCAGCTCAGGGACAGGGGGCGAAGAGACCCAGTACTTC,CASSGTGGEETQYF
.,13,TRBJ1-6,TRBV24-1,.,TGTGCCACCAGTTCGTCCTATAATTCACCCCTCCACTTT,CATSSSYNSPLHF